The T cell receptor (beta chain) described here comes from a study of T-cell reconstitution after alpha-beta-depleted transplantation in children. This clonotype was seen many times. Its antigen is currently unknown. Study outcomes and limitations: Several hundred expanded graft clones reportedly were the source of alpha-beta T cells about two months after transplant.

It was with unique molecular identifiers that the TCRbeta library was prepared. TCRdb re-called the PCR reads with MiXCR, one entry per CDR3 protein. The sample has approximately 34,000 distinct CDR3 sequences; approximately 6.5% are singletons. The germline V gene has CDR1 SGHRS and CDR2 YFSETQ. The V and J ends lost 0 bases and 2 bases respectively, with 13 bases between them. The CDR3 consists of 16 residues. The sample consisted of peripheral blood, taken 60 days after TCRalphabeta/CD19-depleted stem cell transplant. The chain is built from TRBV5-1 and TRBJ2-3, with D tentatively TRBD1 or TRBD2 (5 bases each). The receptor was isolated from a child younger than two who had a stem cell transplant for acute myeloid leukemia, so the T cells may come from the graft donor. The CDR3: CASSLAGRAPTDTQYF. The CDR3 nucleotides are TGCGCCAGCAGCTTGGCGGGACGGGCACCCACAGATACGCAGTATTTT.